This entry features one TCR beta chain sequence. This sample stems from a study of control samples from healthy donors and cancer patients. V was pared by 1 base and J by 4 bases, with 13 bases between. There are 15 residues in the CDR3. CDR1 SGHTA and CDR2 FQGTGA come from the germline V gene. Repertoires were generated with immunoSEQ multiplex PCR, while TCRdb's copy carries only in-frame clones and drops some. The sample lists 21,000 or so clones, 75% to 90% occurring once. J is TRBJ2-5 and V is TRBV7-3; either TRBD1 or TRBD2 may fit D (5 bases each). Sequences were obtained from PBMCs. The sequence was collected from a man between 60 and 75 years old with head and neck cancer. The CDR3 sequence is CASSLNGGGIETQYF. As DNA, the CDR3 is TGTGCCAGCAGCTTAAACGGTGGGGGAATAGAGACCCAGTACTTC.